These 2 T cell receptor beta chains originate from one sample sequenced in a study of shared clonotypes between healthy human individuals. The naive CD8 fraction comprised CD45RO-negative cells positively selected for CCR7 and excluded terminally differentiated effector memory CD45RA+ cells. Sequencing was performed with immunoSEQ multiplex PCR; in TCRdb, only in-frame clones are kept and a portion is missing. The table shows around 2,100,000 clones, with about 94% occurring only once. The specimen sequenced was naive CD8+ T cells sorted from blood. Receptor source: a man aged 18 to 29 in good health.

J is TRBJ1-2 and V is TRBV10-3; D is possibly TRBD1 (5 bases). V was pared by 7 bases and J by 0 bases, with 15 bases between. This CDR3 is 15 amino acids long. CDR1 is ENHRY and CDR2 is SYGVKD in the germline V gene. This CDR3 is CAINDMTAANYGYTF. The CDR3 bases are TGTGCCATCAATGATATGACAGCCGCTAACTATGGCTACACCTTC.

A word on this clone: Other nucleotide sequences from this sample produce the same CDR3. V is TRBV5-4 and J is TRBJ1-2; tentatively, D is TRBD1 (5 bases). The CDR3 covers 13 residues. Germline V gene data show CDR1 as SGHNT and CDR2 as YYREEE (reference sequence). Trimming cost V 0 bases and J 4 bases, with 7 bases left between them. Here the CDR3 reads CASSLETGYGYTF. CDR3 nucleotide sequence: TGTGCCAGCAGCTTGGAAACAGGCTATGGCTACACCTTC.